The clone carrying this T cell receptor (beta chain) has just a few counts. This entry comes from a study of shared T cell receptors in the human thymus. Trimming stripped 4 bases from V and 2 bases from J, with 15 bases between. This CDR3 spans 15 amino acids. CDR1 SGHRS and CDR2 YFSETQ come from the germline V gene. Some clones are missing from TCRdb's copy, which holds only in-frame ones; the method was immunoSEQ multiplex PCR. In the table there are hundreds of thousands of clones, around 82% of which are singletons. This sample also appeared in a second study, on human thymus T cells. That source notes: All donors were healthy Finnish infants who were undergoing corrective surgery to treat congenital heart defects. The thymus was resected at corrective cardiac surgery. Blood and thymic repertoires both appeared biased in V and J gene usage. Thymic repertoires of unrelated individuals were reported in related research to overlap highly.

The chain links TRBV5-1 to TRBJ1-2; unclear D gene. The source of this sequence is a boy in the first two years of life with a congenital heart defect. The source material was thymocytes. The CDR3: CASSPRGGPNYGYTF. For the CDR3, the DNA is TGCGCCAGCAGCCCTCGGGGTGGGCCCAACTATGGCTACACCTTC.